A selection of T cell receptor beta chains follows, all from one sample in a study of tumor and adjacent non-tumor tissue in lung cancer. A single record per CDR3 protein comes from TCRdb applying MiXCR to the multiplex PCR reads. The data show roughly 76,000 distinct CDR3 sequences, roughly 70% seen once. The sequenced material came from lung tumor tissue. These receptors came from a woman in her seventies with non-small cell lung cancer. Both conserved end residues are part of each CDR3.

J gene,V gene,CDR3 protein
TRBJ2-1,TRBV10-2,CASRELRGGEQFF
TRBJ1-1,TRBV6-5,CASTSLGEVVTGAFF
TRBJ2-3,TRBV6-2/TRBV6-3,CASSYRFLAGGTDTQYF
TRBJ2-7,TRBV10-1,CANSESEANSYEQYF
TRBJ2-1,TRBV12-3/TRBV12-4,CASSPGRLYNEQFF
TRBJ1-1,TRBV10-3,CAISQGQDTETFF
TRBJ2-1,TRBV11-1,CTSSLVSYERLF
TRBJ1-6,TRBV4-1,CVSNQEVNSPLHF
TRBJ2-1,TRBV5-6,CTRSPGLAAYYEQFF
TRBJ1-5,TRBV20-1,CSAISEPDQPQHF
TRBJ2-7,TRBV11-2,CASSSSVAGENEQYF
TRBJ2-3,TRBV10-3,CAFTSKGVTDTQYF
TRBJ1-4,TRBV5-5,CVSILLGRVSNEKLFF
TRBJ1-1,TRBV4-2,CASSQEFTGGDSEAFF
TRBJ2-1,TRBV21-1,CASSKTSTSGNCDEQFF
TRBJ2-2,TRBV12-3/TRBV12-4,CASTPGGNTRELFF
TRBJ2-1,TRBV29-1,CNPRSYAVGYNEQFF
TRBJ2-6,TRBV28,CASRPGYFGANVVTF
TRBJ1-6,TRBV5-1,CASRDGNLYNSPLHF
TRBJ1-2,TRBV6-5,CTSSTQGGKFGYIF
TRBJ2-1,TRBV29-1,CSIKRQCINEQFF
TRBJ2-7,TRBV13,CASRLVASPHHEQYF
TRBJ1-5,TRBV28,CASSPPDRGGRQPQHF
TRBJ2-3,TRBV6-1,CASSSTHSLGTDAQYF
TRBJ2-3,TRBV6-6,CASSYSISDRSSTDTHYF
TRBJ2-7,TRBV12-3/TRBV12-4,CTSNLDRAYHEQYF
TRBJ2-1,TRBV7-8,CASGRDLDEQFF
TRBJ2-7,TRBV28,CASSPGTAYVQCF
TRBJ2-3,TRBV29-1,CSVARETGADTQYF
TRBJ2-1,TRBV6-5,CASSNSPTSGSIYNEQFF
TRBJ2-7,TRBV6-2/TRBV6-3,CASRGATLRAGEKYF
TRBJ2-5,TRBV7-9,CASTRGTDQETQYF
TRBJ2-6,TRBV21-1,CASSKVVGSRSGANVLTF
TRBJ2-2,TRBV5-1,CASRLGTVNTGELFF
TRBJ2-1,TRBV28,CASSSGGVAGSGSYNKQFF
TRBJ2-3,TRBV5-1,CASSAGFSGRVADTQYF
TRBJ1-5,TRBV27,CASSPDRANQPQHF
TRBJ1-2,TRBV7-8,CASSLEGPNNYGYTF
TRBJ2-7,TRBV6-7,CASRLHRREYF
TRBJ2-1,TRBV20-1,CSARDFGWTSGRGSYNEQFF
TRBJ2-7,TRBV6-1,CASSETAGQSSEQYF
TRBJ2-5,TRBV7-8,CASSEHRLAGGSHYF